This TCR beta chain emerged from a study of T cell repertoires in cytomegalovirus infection. Study information: Selected CMV epitopes included recently identified HLA-C-restricted ones as well as well-studied HLA-B-restricted ones. Matching HLA type, along with CMV infection, was indicated by public TCR beta signatures.

TCRdb reprocessed the reads via MiXCR and lists one record per CDR3 protein. The repertoire holds around 100,000 distinct CDR3 sequences, with over 40% as singletons. The CDR3 consists of 18 residues. Germline CDR1 is MDHEN and CDR2 is SYDVKM. Between the trimmed V and J ends, which lost 1 base and 5 bases, there was a span of 20 bases. Findings of the study overall: The study found HLA-C-restricted CMV-specific TCR beta clonotypes dominating the ex vivo response. CMV carriers having the relevant HLA were flagged by cumulative public TCR beta family frequency.

As concerns this clonotype: The antigen is unknown.

This sequence was found in a human donor in good health (CMV status not recorded). Some clones in this sample may be carry-over from other donors' samples. Specimen: CD8+ T cells from cultured PBMCs, collected from culture after CMV antigen stimulation. The V call is TRBV28, the J call TRBJ2-2; TRBD2 might be the D (5 bases). The DNA of the CDR3 is TGTGCCAGCAGTTTATTTCGTTCAGCTACCCCGGGGACCGGGGAGCTGTTTTTT. Protein product: CASSLFRSATPGTGELFF.